Reported below is one T cell receptor (beta chain). Antigen: not known. This specimen belongs to a study of cytomegalovirus exposure and HLA in healthy donors. About the research overall: A subsequent analysis reported that the 120 validation repertoires were produced on the same platform that had also been used for the roughly 670 first-cohort repertoires. Overall study results and limits: The study recorded 164 TCR beta chains that were cytomegalovirus-associated.

Germline V gene sequence: CDR1 KGHSH, CDR2 LQKENI. There are 14 residues in the CDR3. V was clipped by 3 bases and J by 0 bases; unmatched bases: 2. Produced via immunoSEQ multiplex PCR; TCRdb's table is partial and in-frame only. The table lists roughly 180,000 clones, about 89% of them singletons. The V call is TRBV18, the J call TRBJ2-7; 7 bases map to TRBD1. Sequencing was done on a sample of PBMCs. This receptor was identified in a man aged 25 to 40 in good health and CMV-seropositive. The CDR3 nucleotides read TGTGCCAGCTCACCGACAGGGAGCTCCTACGAGCAGTACTTC. This translates into CASSPTGSSYEQYF.